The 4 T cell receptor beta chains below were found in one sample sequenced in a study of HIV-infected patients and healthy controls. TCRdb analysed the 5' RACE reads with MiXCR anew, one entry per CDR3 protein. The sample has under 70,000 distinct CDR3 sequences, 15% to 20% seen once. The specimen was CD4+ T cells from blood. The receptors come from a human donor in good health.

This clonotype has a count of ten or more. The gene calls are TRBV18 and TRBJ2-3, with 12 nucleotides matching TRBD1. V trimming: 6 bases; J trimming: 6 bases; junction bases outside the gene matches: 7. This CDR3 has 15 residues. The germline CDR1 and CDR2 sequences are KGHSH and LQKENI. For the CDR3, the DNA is TGTGCCAGCTCCCGGGACAGGGGGCAGTTGGATACGCAGTATTTT. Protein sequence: CASSRDRGQLDTQYF.

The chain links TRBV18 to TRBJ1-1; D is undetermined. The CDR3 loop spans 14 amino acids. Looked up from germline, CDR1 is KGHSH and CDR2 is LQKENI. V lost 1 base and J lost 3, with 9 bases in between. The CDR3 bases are TGTGCCAGCTCACCACAGGGTGCCGACACTGAAGCTTTCTTT. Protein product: CASSPQGADTEAFF.

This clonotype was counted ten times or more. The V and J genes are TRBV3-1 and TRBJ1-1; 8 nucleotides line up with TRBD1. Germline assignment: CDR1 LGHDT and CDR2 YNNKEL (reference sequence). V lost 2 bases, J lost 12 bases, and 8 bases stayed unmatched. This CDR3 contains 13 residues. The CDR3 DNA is TGTGCCAGCAGCCAAACTGGACAGGGATCCTCTTTCTTT. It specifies CASSQTGQGSSFF.

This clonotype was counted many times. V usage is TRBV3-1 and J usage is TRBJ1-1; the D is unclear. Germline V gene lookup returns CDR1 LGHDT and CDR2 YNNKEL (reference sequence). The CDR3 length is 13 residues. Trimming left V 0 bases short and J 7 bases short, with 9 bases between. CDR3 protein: CASSQDAGIEAFF. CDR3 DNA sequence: TGTGCCAGCAGCCAAGACGCCGGAATTGAAGCTTTCTTT.